Described below is a single T cell receptor (beta chain) sequence and its context. The method was immunoSEQ multiplex PCR; TCRdb's version includes in-frame clones alone and lacks a portion of them. The sample shows tens of thousands of clones, 74% of them seen only once. This specimen comes from a study of blood T cell repertoires in COVID-19. Study in general: Acute-phase and convalescent COVID-19 samples originated in the United States, Italy and Spain. PBMCs, B-cell-depleted T cells, or T cells provided the cDNA or gDNA that made up the material.

The Seattle patients joined while their infection was active and were tracked longitudinally afterward. Unmatched junction bases numbered 6, after V lost 9 bases and J lost 6 bases. Per germline, CDR1 LNHDA and CDR2 SQIVND (reference sequence). The CDR3 has 13 amino acids. This sequence originates from a man between 70 and 80 years old with COVID-19, enrolled during active disease. Sample: peripheral blood. The genes are TRBV19 and TRBJ2-2; 8 nucleotides agree with TRBD2. The CDR3 DNA is TGTGCCAGCCGGGAGGGCCTCTCCGGGGAGCTGTTTTTT. It codes for CASREGLSGELFF.